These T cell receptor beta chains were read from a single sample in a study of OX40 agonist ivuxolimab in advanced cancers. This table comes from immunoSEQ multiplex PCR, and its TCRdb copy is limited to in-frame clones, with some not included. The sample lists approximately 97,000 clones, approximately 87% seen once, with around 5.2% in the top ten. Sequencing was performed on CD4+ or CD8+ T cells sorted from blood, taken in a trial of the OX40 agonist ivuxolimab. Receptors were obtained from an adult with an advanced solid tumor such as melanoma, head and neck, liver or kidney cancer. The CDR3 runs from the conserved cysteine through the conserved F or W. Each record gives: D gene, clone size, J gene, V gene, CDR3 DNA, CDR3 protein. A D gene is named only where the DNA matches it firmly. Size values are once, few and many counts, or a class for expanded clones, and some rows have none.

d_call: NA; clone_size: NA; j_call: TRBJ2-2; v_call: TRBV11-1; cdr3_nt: TGTGCCAGCAGCTTAGGACTAGTAACCGGGGAGCTGTTTTTT; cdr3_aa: CASSLGLVTGELFF
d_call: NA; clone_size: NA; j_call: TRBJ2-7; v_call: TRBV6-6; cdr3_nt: TGTGCCAGCAGTTACCCGCAGAGCCCTCCTGTGTACTTC; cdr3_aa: CASSYPQSPPVYF
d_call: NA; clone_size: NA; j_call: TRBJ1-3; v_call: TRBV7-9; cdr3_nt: TGTGCCAGCAGCTTACCGGGGGCTGGAAACACCATATATTTT; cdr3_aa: CASSLPGAGNTIYF
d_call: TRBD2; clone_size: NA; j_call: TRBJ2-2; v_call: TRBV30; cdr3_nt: TGTGCCTGGAGCCCCGTCGGGGGAGTAGCGGGAGCTAACACCGGGGAGCTGTTTTTT; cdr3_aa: CAWSPVGGVAGANTGELFF
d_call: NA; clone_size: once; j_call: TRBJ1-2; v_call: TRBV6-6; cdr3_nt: TGTGCCAGCACCTACGGGGTCGAAGGCTACACCTTC; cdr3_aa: CASTYGVEGYTF
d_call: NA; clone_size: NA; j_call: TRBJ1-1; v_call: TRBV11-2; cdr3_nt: TGTGCCAGCAGCCAGACCCTGGCTAACACTGAAGCTTTCTTT; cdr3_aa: CASSQTLANTEAFF
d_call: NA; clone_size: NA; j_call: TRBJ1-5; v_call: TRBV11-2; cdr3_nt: TGTGCCAGCAGCTTAGAATACAATCAGCCCCAGCATTTT; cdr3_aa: CASSLEYNQPQHF
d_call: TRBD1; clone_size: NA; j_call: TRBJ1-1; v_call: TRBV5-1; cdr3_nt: TGCGCCAGCAGACCCGACAGGGCTGGTGAAGCTTTCTTT; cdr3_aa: CASRPDRAGEAFF
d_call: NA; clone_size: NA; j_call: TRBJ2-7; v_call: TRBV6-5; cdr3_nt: TGTGCCAGCAGTCCTACTAGGAGCTCCTACGAGCAGTACTTC; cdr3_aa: CASSPTRSSYEQYF
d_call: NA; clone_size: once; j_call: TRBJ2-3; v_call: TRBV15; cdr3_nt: TGTGCCACCAGCAGAGGGAGGGTTGAGAGCACAGATACGCAGTATTTT; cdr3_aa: CATSRGRVESTDTQYF
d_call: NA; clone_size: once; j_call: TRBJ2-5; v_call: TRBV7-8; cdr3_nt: TGTGCCAGCAGCCGATCAGGGACGGGGCAGACCCAGTACTTC; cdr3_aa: CASSRSGTGQTQYF